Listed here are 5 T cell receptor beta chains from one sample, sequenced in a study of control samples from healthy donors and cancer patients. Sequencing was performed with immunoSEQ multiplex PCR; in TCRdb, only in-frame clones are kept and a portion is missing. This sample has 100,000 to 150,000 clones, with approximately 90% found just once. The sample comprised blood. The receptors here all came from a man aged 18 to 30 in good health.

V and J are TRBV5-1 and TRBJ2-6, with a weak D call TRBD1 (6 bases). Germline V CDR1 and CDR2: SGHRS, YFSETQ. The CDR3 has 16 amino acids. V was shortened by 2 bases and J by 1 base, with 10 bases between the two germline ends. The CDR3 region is CASSFQQGSGANVLTF. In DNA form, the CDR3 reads TGCGCCAGCAGCTTCCAACAGGGATCTGGGGCCAACGTCCTGACTTTC.

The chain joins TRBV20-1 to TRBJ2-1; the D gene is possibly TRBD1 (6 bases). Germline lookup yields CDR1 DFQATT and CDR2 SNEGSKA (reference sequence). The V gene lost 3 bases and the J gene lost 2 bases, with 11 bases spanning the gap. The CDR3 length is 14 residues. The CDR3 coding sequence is TGCAGTGCTAGTCGCGGACAGCCCTACAATGAGCAGTTCTTC. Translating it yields CSASRGQPYNEQFF.

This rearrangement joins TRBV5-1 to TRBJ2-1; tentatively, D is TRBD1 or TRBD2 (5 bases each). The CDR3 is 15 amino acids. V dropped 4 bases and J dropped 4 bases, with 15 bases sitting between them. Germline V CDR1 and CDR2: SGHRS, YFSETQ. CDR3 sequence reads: CASSLSGRTYNEQFF. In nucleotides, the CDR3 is TGCGCCAGCAGCCTCAGCGGTAGGACATACAATGAGCAGTTCTTC.

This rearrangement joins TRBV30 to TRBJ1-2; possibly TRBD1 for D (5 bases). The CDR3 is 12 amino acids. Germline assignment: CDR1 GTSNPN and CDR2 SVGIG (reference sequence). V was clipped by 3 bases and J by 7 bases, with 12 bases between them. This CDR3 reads CAWSGAISGYTF. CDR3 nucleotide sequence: TGTGCCTGGAGCGGGGCAATAAGTGGCTACACCTTC.

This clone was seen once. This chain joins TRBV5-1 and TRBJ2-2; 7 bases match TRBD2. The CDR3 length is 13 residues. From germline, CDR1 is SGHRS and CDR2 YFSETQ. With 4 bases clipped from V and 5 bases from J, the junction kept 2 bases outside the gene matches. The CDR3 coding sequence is TGCGCCAGCAGCCTCGGGAGGACCGGGGAGCTGTTTTTT. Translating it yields CASSLGRTGELFF.